The entry below describes one T cell receptor (beta chain). Isolated RNA was reverse transcribed in full, so expressed TCRB transcripts were sequenced. The assay was immunoSEQ multiplex PCR, and TCRdb's table has in-frame clones only and misses some. The sample carries 400,000 to 550,000 clones, over 9.5% recorded once. This record comes from a study of beta chain features in type 1 diabetes. This TCR was recovered from a woman under 30 in good health. Specimen: naive CD4+ T cells from blood.

The CDR3 loop reads CASSLAGADIQYF. In DNA, the CDR3 is TGTGCCAGCAGCTTAGCGGGGGCGGACATTCAGTACTTC. The chain combines TRBV7-9 with TRBJ2-4; D possibly corresponds to TRBD1 (6 bases). This CDR3 has 13 amino acids. Germline V gene data show CDR1 as SEHNR and CDR2 as FQNEAQ (reference sequence). Trimming pared 0 bases from V and 8 bases from J, leaving 8 bases between. Filled out from reference TRBV7-9 and TRBJ2-4, the complete variable domain reads DTGVSQNPRHKITKRGQNVTFRCDPISEHNRLYWYRQTLGQGPEFLTYFQNEAQLEKSRLLSDRFSAERPKGSFSTLEIQRTEQGDSAMYLCASSLAGADIQYFGAGTRLSVL.